This TCR beta chain originates from a study of blood T cell repertoires in COVID-19. For the study at large: The analysed material was cDNA or gDNA that came from T cells, B-cell-depleted T cells, or PBMCs.

V dropped 3 bases and J dropped 3 bases, with 11 bases sitting between them. Germline V gene sequence: CDR1 GTSNPN, CDR2 SVGIG (reference sequence). This CDR3 has 14 residues. Profiling relied on immunoSEQ multiplex PCR, and the TCRdb table lists in-frame clones only, not all of them. The sample shows some 160,000 clones, 80% to 90% of them seen only once. The clonotype originates from a woman over 75 with acute or convalescent COVID-19. The sequenced material came from peripheral blood. This rearrangement joins TRBV30 to TRBJ2-2; no definite D call. CDR3 sequence (DNA): TGTGCCTGGAGAGAGAACTTGGACACCGGGGAGCTGTTTTTT. This sequence encodes CAWRENLDTGELFF. Filled out from reference TRBV30 and TRBJ2-2, the complete variable domain reads SQTIHQWPATLVQPVGSPLSLECTVEGTSNPNLYWYRQAAGRGLQLLFYSVGIGQISSEVPQNLSASRPQDRQFILSSKKLLLSDSGFYLCAWRENLDTGELFFGEGSRLTVL.